The entry that follows covers one T cell receptor (beta chain) sequence. The antigen it recognizes is unknown. Per-base qualities were not stored, and no clone one base away is much larger. This sample is drawn from a study of shared clonotypes between healthy human individuals (dated by TCRdb to about 2020). The study in broad terms: Two women and a few men aged 18 to 49 years were included in the cohort. Between about 0.8 and 9 billion PBMCs per donor were obtained by leukapheresis. For each donor, three plates each were used for CD4 naive and CD4 memory, two plates were used for CD8 naive, and one plate was used for CD8 memory. Blood TCR repertoires of five healthy adults were deeply sequenced to estimate repertoire size and the extent of clonotype sharing between individuals. Different laboratories and diverse techniques were used to prepare libraries and sequence TCR repertoires, to increase sequencing depth and limit assay-specific biases.

CD8 naive samples were CD45RO-negative cells positively selected for CCR7, giving a CD45RA+CCR7+ population that excluded TemRA cells. The donors were healthy, HIV-negative adults who had no recently reported acute infections or vaccinations. Every donor was a Caucasian adult living in Nashville, Tennessee, USA. Blood was obtained by leukapheresis, after which PBMCs were separated by Ficoll-Histopaque density gradient centrifugation and cryopreserved in liquid nitrogen vapor phase. Purity and quantity of every magnetically sorted T cell population were checked by analytical flow cytometry. Genomic DNA was isolated from each sorted fraction and quantified by UV absorbance on a Nanodrop 2000c. Using the deep immunoSEQ assay, multiplex PCR amplified TCR CDR3 regions from genomic DNA. Genomic DNA extracted from each cell subset was distributed evenly over all wells of several immunoSEQ 96-well plates, and each plate served as one replicate. For sorted subsets, roughly 190 ng of genomic DNA, equivalent to 25,000 to 35,000 T cell genomes, went into each replicate PCR. The purified libraries were quantified using a Qubit 3.0 fluorometer, sized with a Bioanalyzer 2100, and then quantified again using the KAPA Library Quantification kit. A separate single-read 150-cycle Illumina NextSeq 550 flow cell was used to sequence each immunoSEQ 96-well plate. On the study's bioinformatics: Because the immunoSEQ output included only junctional sequences and no quality scores, the filtering could not be the same as the filtering used for full-length reads. To assign V/J genes and CDR3, sequences were annotated against IMGT germline references using PyIR, a Python wrapper for IgBLAST v1.9. Reads were filtered out if the reads had weak V/J assignments (E-value above 1e-6), no CDR3, stop codons, out-of-frame junctions, or ambiguous translated residues. V3J clonotypes were defined by identical inferred V gene, J gene, and CDR3 amino acid sequence. The percentage overlap between two repertoires was calculated by dividing the number of shared unique clonotypes by the size of the smaller repertoire. RTK rarefaction, the Chao1 estimator, and Recon v2.1 estimates of unobserved clonotypes were used to assess repertoire richness. Generation probabilities for all TCRbeta clonotypes obtained by the gDNA method from a handful of donors were computed using OLGA. TCRdb holds this immuneACCESS table with in-frame rearrangements only. Some clones are missing; in checked studies, unresolved V genes explain under half, and the rest has no known cause. That table gives V, J and clone size, and the DNA gave D and trimming. The table for this sample lists roughly 810,000 clones; just over 95% of them were counted only once. The leading ten clones occupy about 0.25% of the sample.

What the authors observed across the whole study: Because the study included a small number of donors, the genetic and exposure-history diversity represented was limited. Compared with non-shared clonotypes, clonotypes shared by all four sorted-subset donors had higher generation probabilities. When several donors were compared, the shared fraction of clonotypes was around 5% for naive CD4, around 3.5% for naive CD8, more than 2% for memory CD4, and 0.35% to 0.4% for memory CD8. Naive subsets generally had larger estimated clonotype richness than memory subsets did. Pairwise subsampling led to the expectation that sequencing depth would affect the degree of clonotype sharing among donors. Sampling was limited to blood, and TCR repertoires in tissue likely differ from TCR repertoires in blood. Incomplete sequencing was indicated by rarefaction of sorted-subset datasets, despite the large sequencing depth.

The TCR sequence derives from a man under 40 in good health. Material: naive CD8+ T cells sorted from blood. This specimen's cell subset or site label, interpreted: CD45RA+CCR7+.

The CDR3 region reads CSVTETSYEQYF. DNA sequence: TGCAGCGTTACCGAGACCTCCTACGAGCAGTACTTC. This chain is built from TRBV29-1 and TRBJ2-7; the D gene is unclear. CDR1 and CDR2, looked up from the germline V gene, are SQVTM and ANQGSEA. V drops 5 bases and J drops 0 bases, leaving 8 bases in between. There are 12 amino acids in the CDR3, from cysteine to phenylalanine inclusive. The only DNA kept is the CDR3, 36 bases in frame from the first base.